This T cell receptor beta chain emerged from a study of OX40 agonist ivuxolimab in advanced cancers. Broadly, across the study: Ivuxolimab was an agonistic, fully human IgG2 monoclonal antibody directed against OX40 (CD134), a costimulatory receptor. Intravenous ivuxolimab was administered to patients every 2 weeks at six dose levels: 0.01, 0.1, 0.3, 1.5, 3 and 10 mg/kg. Of the roughly 52 dose-escalation patients, hepatocellular carcinoma was present in approximately 20, melanoma in approximately 15, renal cell carcinoma in 9 and head and neck cancer in 9. In the dose-escalation cohort, 82.7% of patients were male, and the mean age was around 60 years, with a range of 23 to 79. Prior anti-PD-1, anti-PD-L1 or anti-CTLA-4 therapy was permitted, and checkpoint inhibitors had been received by less than 45% of dose-escalation patients. Partial responses occurred in three dose-escalation patients: two with cutaneous melanoma and one with hepatocellular carcinoma. The purpose of peripheral TCRbeta sequencing was to test whether ivuxolimab changed TCR sequence diversity and led to clonal T-cell expansion. The paper reports the monotherapy dose-escalation portion (N ≈ 50 patients) of the phase I ivuxolimab trial.

On this clone itself: Its specific antigen is unknown. Per-base quality was not reported, and no clone a single base away is much larger than it.

Genomic DNA was extracted from sorted cells for sequencing of the TCRbeta CDR3 region. The immunoSEQ Assay was used to sequence the TCRbeta CDR3 regions. What TCRdb holds here is the immuneACCESS table cut down to in-frame rearrangements. Part of the clones is not present; checked against another copy, under half of the missing clones reflect an unresolved V gene, and the others are unexplained. Counted in this sample were roughly 88,000 clones; around 87% of them appeared once. The ten most abundant clones make up about 4% of the sample. The trial excluded patients who had a history of autoimmune disease or were on systemic immunosuppression. Peripheral blood for TCR sequencing was drawn from every dose cohort at baseline, at cycle 4 day 1 and at cycle 7 day 1. Samples came from an open-label, multicenter, first-in-human phase I dose-escalation trial of ivuxolimab. Adults with locally advanced or metastatic melanoma, renal cell, hepatocellular, or head and neck squamous cell carcinoma were enrolled in the trial. Before TCR sequencing, CD4+ T cells and CD8+ T cells from peripheral blood were sorted into separate populations.

Beyond this particular receptor, the publication reports: At doses of 0.1 to 3.0 mg/kg, clonal expansion of both CD4+ and CD8+ blood T cells was observed from baseline to week 6. Antigen specificity was not determined for the clonally expanded peripheral T cells. Low levels of normalized T-cell clonal expansion were also seen in some patients who did not respond. After ivuxolimab, more expanded clones were found on average in CD8+ T cells than in CD4+ T cells. Partial responders in the 0.1-3.0 mg/kg groups had among the lowest normalized peripheral clonal expansion, especially among CD8+ T cells.

The CDR1 and CDR2 encoded by the germline V gene (reference sequence) are MNHEY and SMNVEV. At the junction V is shortened by 2 bases and J by 5 bases; bases outside the gene matches: 16. Its CDR3 holds 18 amino acids, cysteine through phenylalanine. CDR3 DNA only is kept here, 54 bases in frame from base 1. The receptor was derived from an adult with an advanced solid tumor such as melanoma, head and neck, liver or kidney cancer. The material was CD4+ or CD8+ T cells sorted from blood, obtained in a trial of the OX40 agonist ivuxolimab. The chain uses TRBV27 and TRBJ2-3, and TRBD2 matches 7 of the central bases. The DNA sequence reads TGTGCCAGCAGTTTAGTATCTTTAATGGCGGGAGCCGTAGATACGCAGTATTTT. Its product reads: CASSLVSLMAGAVDTQYF.